The rows below give T cell receptor beta chains drawn from one sample of a study of cytomegalovirus exposure and HLA in healthy donors. Produced via immunoSEQ multiplex PCR; TCRdb's table is partial and in-frame only. Among some 130,000 clones listed, roughly four fifths were seen once. The sample consisted of PBMCs. The receptors originated from a man aged 30 to 39 in good health and CMV-seronegative. Each CDR3 is given with its conserved first and last residue. Each record gives: D gene, V gene, clone size, J gene, CDR3 protein, CDR3 DNA. The D gene is left open where the match is weak. The size of a clone is reported for some rows only, either as once, few or many, or as a class for expanded clones.

d_gene: TRBD2
v_gene: TRBV11-1
abundance: NA
j_gene: TRBJ2-2
CDR3aa: CASSLGLAGPTGELFF
CDR3nt: TGTGCCAGCAGCTTAGGACTAGCGGGACCGACCGGGGAGCTGTTTTTT

d_gene: TRBD1
v_gene: TRBV2
abundance: NA
j_gene: TRBJ2-7
CDR3aa: CASSEAAGGSYEQYF
CDR3nt: TGTGCCAGCAGTGAAGCGGCAGGGGGCTCCTACGAGCAGTACTTC

d_gene: NA
v_gene: TRBV11-2
abundance: NA
j_gene: TRBJ2-1
CDR3aa: CASVGDLQVSEQFF
CDR3nt: TGTGCCAGCGTAGGGGATTTACAAGTCAGTGAGCAGTTCTTC

d_gene: TRBD2
v_gene: TRBV29-1
abundance: NA
j_gene: TRBJ2-3
CDR3aa: CSFRSSGTTDTQYF
CDR3nt: TGCAGCTTTAGGAGTAGCGGGACCACAGATACGCAGTATTTT

d_gene: TRBD2
v_gene: TRBV28
abundance: NA
j_gene: TRBJ2-3
CDR3aa: CASSLNRGLAGGGVF
CDR3nt: TGTGCCAGCAGTTTAAATCGGGGACTAGCGGGAGGAGGGGTCTTT

d_gene: TRBD1
v_gene: TRBV6-6
abundance: NA
j_gene: TRBJ2-7
CDR3aa: CASRNRGQGAVEQYF
CDR3nt: TGTGCCAGCAGAAACCGCGGACAGGGGGCGGTCGAGCAGTACTTC

d_gene: NA
v_gene: TRBV5-4
abundance: NA
j_gene: TRBJ2-1
CDR3aa: CASSPGYEQFF
CDR3nt: TGTGCCAGCAGCCCTGGCTATGAGCAGTTCTTC

d_gene: NA
v_gene: TRBV7-8
abundance: NA
j_gene: TRBJ2-2
CDR3aa: CASRRSANTGELFF
CDR3nt: TGTGCCAGCAGGAGGAGTGCGAACACCGGGGAGCTGTTTTTT

d_gene: TRBD2
v_gene: TRBV6-5
abundance: NA
j_gene: TRBJ2-7
CDR3aa: CASSNGAGGNYEQYF
CDR3nt: TGTGCCAGCAGCAACGGGGCGGGGGGGAACTACGAGCAGTACTTC

d_gene: TRBD1
v_gene: TRBV10-3
abundance: few
j_gene: TRBJ2-7
CDR3aa: CAISNDRGSGTYEQYF
CDR3nt: TGTGCCATCAGTAATGACAGGGGATCGGGAACCTACGAGCAGTACTTC

d_gene: TRBD1
v_gene: TRBV5-4
abundance: NA
j_gene: TRBJ1-2
CDR3aa: CASRTGTGGWGYTF
CDR3nt: TGTGCCAGCAGAACCGGGACAGGGGGCTGGGGCTACACCTTC

d_gene: NA
v_gene: TRBV5-4
abundance: NA
j_gene: TRBJ2-3
CDR3aa: CASSLGALLEDTQYF
CDR3nt: TGTGCCAGCAGCTTGGGCGCCCTCCTGGAGGATACGCAGTATTTT

d_gene: NA
v_gene: TRBV6-5
abundance: NA
j_gene: TRBJ1-1
CDR3aa: CASSLAANTEAFF
CDR3nt: TGTGCCAGCAGTTTAGCAGCGAACACTGAAGCTTTCTTT